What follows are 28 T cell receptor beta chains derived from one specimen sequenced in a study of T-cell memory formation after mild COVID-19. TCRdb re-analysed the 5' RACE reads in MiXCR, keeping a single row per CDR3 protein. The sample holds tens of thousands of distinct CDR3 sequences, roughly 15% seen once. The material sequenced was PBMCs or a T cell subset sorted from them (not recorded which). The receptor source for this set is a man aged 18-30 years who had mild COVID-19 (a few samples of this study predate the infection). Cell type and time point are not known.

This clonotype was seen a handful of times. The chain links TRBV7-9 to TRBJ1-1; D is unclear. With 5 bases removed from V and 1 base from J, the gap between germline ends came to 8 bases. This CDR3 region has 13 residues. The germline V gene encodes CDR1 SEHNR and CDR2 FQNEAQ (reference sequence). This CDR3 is CASSPEGNTEAFF. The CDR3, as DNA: TGTGCCAGCAGCCCCGAGGGGAACACTGAAGCTTTCTTT.

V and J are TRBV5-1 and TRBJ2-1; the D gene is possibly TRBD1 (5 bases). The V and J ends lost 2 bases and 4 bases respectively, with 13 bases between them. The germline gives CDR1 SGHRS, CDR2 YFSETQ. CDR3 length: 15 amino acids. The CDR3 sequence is CASSLLQGLYNEQFF. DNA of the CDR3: TGCGCCAGCAGCTTATTGCAGGGCCTATACAATGAGCAGTTCTTC.

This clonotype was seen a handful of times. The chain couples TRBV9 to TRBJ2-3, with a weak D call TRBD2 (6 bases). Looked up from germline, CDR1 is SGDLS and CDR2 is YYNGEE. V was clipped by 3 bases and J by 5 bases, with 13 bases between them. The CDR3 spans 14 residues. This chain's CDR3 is CASSAGGSGDTQYF. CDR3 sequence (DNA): TGTGCCAGCAGCGCAGGAGGGAGCGGAGATACGCAGTATTTT.

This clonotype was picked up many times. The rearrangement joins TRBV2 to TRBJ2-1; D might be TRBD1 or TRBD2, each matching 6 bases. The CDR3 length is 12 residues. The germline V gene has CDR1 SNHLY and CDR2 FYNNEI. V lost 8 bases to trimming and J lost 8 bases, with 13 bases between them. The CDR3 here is CASDGGGDEQFF. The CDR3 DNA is TGTGCCAGCGACGGAGGGGGAGATGAGCAGTTCTTC.

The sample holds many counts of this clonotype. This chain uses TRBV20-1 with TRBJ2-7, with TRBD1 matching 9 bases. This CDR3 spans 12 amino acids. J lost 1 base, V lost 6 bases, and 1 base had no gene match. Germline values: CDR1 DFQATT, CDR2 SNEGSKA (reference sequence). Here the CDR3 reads CSAGTGSYEQYF. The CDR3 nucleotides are TGCAGTGCCGGGACAGGGTCCTACGAGCAGTACTTC.

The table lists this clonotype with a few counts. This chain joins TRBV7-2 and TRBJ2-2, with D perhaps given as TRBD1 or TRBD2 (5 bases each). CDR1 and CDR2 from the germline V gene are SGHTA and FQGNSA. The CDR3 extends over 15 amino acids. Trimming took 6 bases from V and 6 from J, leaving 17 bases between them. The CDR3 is CASRFGGSWPGELFF. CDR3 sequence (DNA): TGTGCCAGCAGATTTGGGGGTAGTTGGCCCGGGGAGCTGTTTTTT.

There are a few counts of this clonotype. CDR3: CASSSGSGGANNEQFF. The CDR3 DNA follows: TGTGCCAGCAGCTCCGGAAGCGGGGGCGCGAACAATGAGCAGTTCTTC. The genes are TRBV11-1 and TRBJ2-1; 8 bases align to TRBD2. V trimming: 4 bases; J trimming: 5 bases; junction bases outside the gene matches: 10. The CDR3 loop spans 16 amino acids. Germline V gene lookup returns CDR1 SGHAT and CDR2 FQDESV (reference sequence).

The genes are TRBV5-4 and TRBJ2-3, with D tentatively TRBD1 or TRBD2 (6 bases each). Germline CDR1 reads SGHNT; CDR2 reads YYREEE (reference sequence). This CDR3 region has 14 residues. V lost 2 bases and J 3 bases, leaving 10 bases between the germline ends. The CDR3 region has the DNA TGTGCCAGCAGCTTCACAGGGAGGACAGATACGCAGTATTTT. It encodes CASSFTGRTDTQYF. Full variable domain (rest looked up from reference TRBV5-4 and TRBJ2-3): ETGVTQSPTHLIKTRGQQVTLRCSSQSGHNTVSWYQQALGQGPQFIFQYYREEENGRGNFPPRFSGLQFPNYSSELNVNALELDDSALYLCASSFTGRTDTQYFGPGTRLTVL.

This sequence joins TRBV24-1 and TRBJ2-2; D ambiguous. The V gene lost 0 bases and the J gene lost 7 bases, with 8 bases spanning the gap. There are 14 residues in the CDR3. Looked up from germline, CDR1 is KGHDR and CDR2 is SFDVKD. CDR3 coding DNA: TGTGCCACCAGTGATTTGATAGGGTTCGGGGAGCTGTTTTTT. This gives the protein CATSDLIGFGELFF.

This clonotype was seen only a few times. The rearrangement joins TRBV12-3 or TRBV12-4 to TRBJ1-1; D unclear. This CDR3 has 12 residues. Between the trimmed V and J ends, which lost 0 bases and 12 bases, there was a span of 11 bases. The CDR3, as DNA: TGTGCCAGCAGTTTAGCCCCTTTTGGGACTTTCTTT. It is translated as CASSLAPFGTFF.

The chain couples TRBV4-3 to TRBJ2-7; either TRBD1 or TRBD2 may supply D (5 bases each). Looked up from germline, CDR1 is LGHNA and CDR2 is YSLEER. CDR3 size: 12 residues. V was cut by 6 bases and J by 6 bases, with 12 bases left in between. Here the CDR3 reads CASSLRDPEQYF. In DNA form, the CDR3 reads TGCGCCAGCAGTCTCCGGGACCCCGAGCAGTACTTC.

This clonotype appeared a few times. CDR3 sequence: CASSPPGGPEAFF. CDR3 coding DNA: TGTGCCAGCTCACCACCCGGGGGCCCTGAAGCTTTCTTT. V gene TRBV18 combines with J gene TRBJ1-1, with D possibly TRBD1 on 6 matching bases. The CDR3 length is 13 residues. Trimming removed 0 bases at V and 6 bases at J, with 8 bases between. CDR1 is KGHSH and CDR2 is LQKENI in the germline V gene.

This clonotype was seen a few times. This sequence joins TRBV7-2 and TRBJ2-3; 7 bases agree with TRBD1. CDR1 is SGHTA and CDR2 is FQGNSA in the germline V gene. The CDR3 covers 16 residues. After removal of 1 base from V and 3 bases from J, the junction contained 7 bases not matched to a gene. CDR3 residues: CASSLVRQGETDTQYF. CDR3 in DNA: TGTGCCAGCAGCTTAGTTCGGCAGGGGGAGACAGATACGCAGTATTTT.

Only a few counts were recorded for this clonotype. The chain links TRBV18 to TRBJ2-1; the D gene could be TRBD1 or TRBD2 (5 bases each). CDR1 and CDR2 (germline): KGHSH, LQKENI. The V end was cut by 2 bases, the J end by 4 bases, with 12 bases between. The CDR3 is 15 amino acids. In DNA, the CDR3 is TGTGCCAGCTCACCAGCTCCGGGGCCATACAATGAGCAGTTCTTC. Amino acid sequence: CASSPAPGPYNEQFF.

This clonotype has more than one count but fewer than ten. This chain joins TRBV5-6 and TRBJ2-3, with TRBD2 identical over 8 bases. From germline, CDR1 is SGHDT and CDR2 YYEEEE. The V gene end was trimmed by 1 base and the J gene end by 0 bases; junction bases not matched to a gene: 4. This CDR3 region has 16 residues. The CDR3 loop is CASSLFQRGSTDTQYF. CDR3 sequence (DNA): TGTGCCAGCAGCTTGTTCCAGCGGGGGAGCACAGATACGCAGTATTTT.

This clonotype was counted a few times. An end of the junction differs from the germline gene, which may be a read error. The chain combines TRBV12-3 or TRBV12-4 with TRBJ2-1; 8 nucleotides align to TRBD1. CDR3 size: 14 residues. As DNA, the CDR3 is TGTGCCAGCAGTCCACACAAGAGGACAGGGCCAAAACCGTTC. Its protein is CASSPHKRTGPKPF.

The CDR3 nucleotides read TGCGCCAGCAGCTTCACAGGGCAGCACCAAGAGACCCAGTACTTC. This gives the protein CASSFTGQHQETQYF. This rearrangement joins TRBV5-1 to TRBJ2-5; D is perhaps TRBD1 (6 bases). Trimming stripped 2 bases from V and 0 bases from J, with 11 bases between. Germline V gene sequence: CDR1 SGHRS, CDR2 YFSETQ. This CDR3 region has 15 residues. Together with reference TRBV5-1 and TRBJ2-5, the CDR3 gives the full variable domain: KAGVTQTPRYLIKTRGQQVTLSCSPISGHRSVSWYQQTPGQGLQFLFEYFSETQRNKGNFPGRFSGRQFSNSRSEMNVSTLELGDSALYLCASSFTGQHQETQYFGPGTRLLVL.

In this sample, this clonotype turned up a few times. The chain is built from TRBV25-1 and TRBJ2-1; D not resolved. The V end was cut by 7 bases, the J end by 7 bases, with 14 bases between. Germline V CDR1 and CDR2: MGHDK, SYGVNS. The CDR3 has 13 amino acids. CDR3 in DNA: TGTGCCAGCACCCTCGGCCTGGCTAATGAGCAGTTCTTC. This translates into CASTLGLANEQFF. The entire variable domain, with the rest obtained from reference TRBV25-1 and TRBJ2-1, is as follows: EADIYQTPRYLVIGTGKKITLECSQTMGHDKMYWYQQDPGMELHLIHYSYGVNSTEKGDLSSESTVSRIRTEHFPLTLESARPSHTSQYLCASTLGLANEQFFGPGTRLTVL.

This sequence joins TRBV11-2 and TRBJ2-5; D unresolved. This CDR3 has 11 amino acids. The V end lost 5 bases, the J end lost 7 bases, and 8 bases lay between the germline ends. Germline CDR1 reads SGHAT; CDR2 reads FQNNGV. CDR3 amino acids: CASSTVGTQYF. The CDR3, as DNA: TGTGCCAGCAGCACAGTGGGGACCCAGTACTTC.

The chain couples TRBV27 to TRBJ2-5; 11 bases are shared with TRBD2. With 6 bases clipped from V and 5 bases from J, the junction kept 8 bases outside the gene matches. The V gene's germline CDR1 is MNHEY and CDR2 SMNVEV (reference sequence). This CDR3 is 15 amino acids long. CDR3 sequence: CASRQLAGDLETQYF. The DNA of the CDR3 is TGTGCCAGCAGACAACTAGCGGGGGATCTTGAGACCCAGTACTTC.

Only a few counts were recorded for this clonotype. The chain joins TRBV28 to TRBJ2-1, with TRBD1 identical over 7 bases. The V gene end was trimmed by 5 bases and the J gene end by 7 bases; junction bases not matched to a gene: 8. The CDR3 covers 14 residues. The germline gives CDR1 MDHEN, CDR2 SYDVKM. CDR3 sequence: CASSPHRGVNEQFF. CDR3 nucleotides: TGTGCCAGCAGTCCTCACAGGGGTGTGAATGAGCAGTTCTTC.

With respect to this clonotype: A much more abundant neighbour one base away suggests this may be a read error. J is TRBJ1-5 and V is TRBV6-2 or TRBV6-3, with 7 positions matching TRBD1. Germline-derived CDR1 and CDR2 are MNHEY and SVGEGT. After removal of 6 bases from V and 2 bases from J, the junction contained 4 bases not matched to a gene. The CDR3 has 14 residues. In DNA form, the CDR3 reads TGTGCCAGCAGGTCCACAGGGGGCAATCAGCCCCAGCATTTT. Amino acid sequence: CASRSTGGNQPQHF.

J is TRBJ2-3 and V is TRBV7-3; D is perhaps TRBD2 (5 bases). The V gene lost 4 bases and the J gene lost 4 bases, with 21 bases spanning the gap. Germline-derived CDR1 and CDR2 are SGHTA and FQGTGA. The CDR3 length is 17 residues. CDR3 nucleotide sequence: TGTGCCAGCAGCTCGAGCCCCGGGGATGAGGTTCCAGATACGCAGTATTTT. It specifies CASSSSPGDEVPDTQYF.

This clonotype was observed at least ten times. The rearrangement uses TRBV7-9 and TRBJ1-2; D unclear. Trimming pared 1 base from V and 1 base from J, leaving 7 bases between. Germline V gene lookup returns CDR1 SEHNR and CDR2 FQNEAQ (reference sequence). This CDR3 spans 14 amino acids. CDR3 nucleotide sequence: TGTGCCAGCAGCTTAGGAGGCGGTAACTATGGCTACACCTTC. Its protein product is CASSLGGGNYGYTF.

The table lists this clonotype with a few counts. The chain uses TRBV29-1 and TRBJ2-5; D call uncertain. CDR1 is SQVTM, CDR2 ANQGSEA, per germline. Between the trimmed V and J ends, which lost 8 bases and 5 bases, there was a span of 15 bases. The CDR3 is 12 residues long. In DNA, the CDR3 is TGCAGCCATCTAGGGCTACGGGAGACCCAGTACTTC. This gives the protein CSHLGLRETQYF.

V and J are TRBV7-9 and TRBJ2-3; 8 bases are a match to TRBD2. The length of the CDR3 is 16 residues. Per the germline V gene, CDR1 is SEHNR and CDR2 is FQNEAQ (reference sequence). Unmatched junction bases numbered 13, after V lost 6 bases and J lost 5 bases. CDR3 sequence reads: CASSLFSGGSGDTQYF. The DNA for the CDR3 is TGTGCCAGCAGTTTATTTTCGGGGGGGTCGGGAGATACGCAGTATTTT.

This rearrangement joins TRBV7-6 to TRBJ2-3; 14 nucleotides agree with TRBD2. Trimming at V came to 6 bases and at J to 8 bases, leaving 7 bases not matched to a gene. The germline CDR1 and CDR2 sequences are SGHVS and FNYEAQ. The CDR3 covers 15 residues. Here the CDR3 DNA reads TGTGCCAGCAGATTGACTAGCGGGGGGGATGGTACGCAGTATTTT. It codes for CASRLTSGGDGTQYF.

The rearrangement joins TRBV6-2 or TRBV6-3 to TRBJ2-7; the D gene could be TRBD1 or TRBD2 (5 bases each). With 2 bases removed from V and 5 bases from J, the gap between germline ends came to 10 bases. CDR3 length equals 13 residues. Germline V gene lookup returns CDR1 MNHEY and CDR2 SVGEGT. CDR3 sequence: CASSYTGRHEQYV. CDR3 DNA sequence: TGTGCCAGCAGTTACACGGGGCGGCACGAGCAGTACGTC.